This T cell receptor beta chain was observed in a study of Graves' ophthalmopathy and Graves' hyperthyroidism. The overall study: Peripheral blood was gathered at first diagnosis, ahead of any treatment whatsoever. Points from the study as a whole: The model's prediction of ophthalmopathy progression had 65% to 71% sensitivity and around 77% specificity. Blood also carried most expanded thyroid clonotypes exceeding 0.001 frequency.

This clonotype was seen repeatedly, ten times or more. Its antigen is not identified. This CDR3 region has 13 residues. Per the germline V gene, CDR1 is DFQATT and CDR2 is SNEGSKA (reference sequence). Trimming cost V 0 bases and J 4 bases, with 9 bases left between them. Amplification from RNA transcripts yielded the TCR beta CDR3 regions. First-round RT-PCR employed HTBI primers, with a second-round multiplex PCR after it. TCRdb fed the multiplex PCR reads into MiXCR, producing one record per CDR3 protein. The sample lists under 200,000 distinct CDR3 sequences, more than 30% occurring once. The chain couples TRBV20-1 to TRBJ1-2, with no clear D. Sequencing was done on a sample of peripheral blood. The clonotype comes from a woman aged 40 to 49 with Graves' ophthalmopathy. CDR3 amino acids: CSARDNEPYGYTF. CDR3 DNA: TGCAGTGCTAGAGATAACGAACCCTATGGCTACACCTTC.